These 25 T cell receptor beta chains originate from one sample sequenced in a study of blood T cell repertoires in COVID-19. Using immunoSEQ multiplex PCR, the repertoire was profiled, and TCRdb retains in-frame clones only, with some absent. The repertoire consists of roughly 150,000 clones, with 65% to 85% occurring once and the leading ten covering 9.1%. The sequenced sample consisted of peripheral blood. These receptors were taken from an elderly woman with active or convalescent COVID-19.

J is TRBJ2-1 and V is TRBV18; D may be TRBD1 (6 bases). V lost 6 bases, J lost 9 bases, and 21 bases lay in between. CDR1 is KGHSH and CDR2 is LQKENI in the germline V gene. The CDR3 is made up of 15 amino acids. In DNA form, the CDR3 reads TGTGCCAGCTCTCCGGGACAATTCCCCGAGGGTGAGCAGTTCTTC. Translating gives CASSPGQFPEGEQFF.

The rearrangement uses TRBV9 and TRBJ2-1; TRBD2 agrees at 9 bases. There are 16 residues in the CDR3. The germline gives CDR1 SGDLS, CDR2 YYNGEE. V trimming: 4 bases; J trimming: 10 bases; junction bases outside the gene matches: 15. The CDR3 sequence is CASSSRGASGVEEQFF. For the CDR3, the DNA is TGTGCCAGCAGCTCCCGTGGGGCTAGCGGGGTAGAGGAGCAGTTCTTC.

For the CDR3, the DNA is TGTGCCAGCAGCGCGCGACAGGGGATATACAATGAGCAGTTCTTC. It yields the protein CASSARQGIYNEQFF. The chain carries TRBV13 and TRBJ2-1; 8 nucleotides agree with TRBD1. The CDR3 has 15 amino acids. The germline gives CDR1 PRHDT, CDR2 FYEKMQ (reference sequence). J was trimmed by 4 bases and V by 5 bases; bases with no gene match: 7.

The V call is TRBV19, the J call TRBJ2-6; 9 nucleotides agree with TRBD1. After removal of 3 bases from V and 2 bases from J, the junction contained 8 bases not matched to a gene. Germline loops: CDR1 LNHDA, CDR2 SQIVND (reference sequence). The CDR3 sequence is 18 residues long. The chain's CDR3 is CASSIRSGTGTGANVLTF. Written as DNA, the CDR3 is TGTGCCAGTAGTATCAGATCCGGGACAGGGACTGGGGCCAACGTCCTGACTTTC.

J is TRBJ1-2 and V is TRBV11-2; 11 nucleotides align to TRBD1. V lost 5 bases and J lost 7; bases outside the gene matches: 6. This CDR3 contains 14 residues. From germline, CDR1 is SGHAT and CDR2 FQNNGV. CDR3 DNA sequence: TGTGCCAGCAGCCCGGGACAGGGGGTGGGTGGCTACACCTTC. This encodes CASSPGQGVGGYTF.

The chain is built from TRBV5-6 and TRBJ2-7; possibly TRBD2 for D (5 bases). The CDR3 has 13 amino acids. The V and J ends lost 0 bases and 6 bases respectively, with 10 bases between them. The germline CDR1 and CDR2 sequences are SGHDT and YYEEEE. The CDR3: CASSLVAGIEQYF. For the CDR3, the DNA is TGTGCCAGCAGCTTGGTTGCCGGGATCGAGCAGTACTTC. Full variable domain (missing parts from reference TRBV5-6 and TRBJ2-7): DAGVTQSPTHLIKTRGQQVTLRCSPKSGHDTVSWYQQALGQGPQFIFQYYEEEERQRGNFPDRFSGHQFPNYSSELNVNALLLGDSALYLCASSLVAGIEQYFGPGTRLTVT.

The CDR3 DNA reads TGTGCCAGCAGCCAAGGCTGGGTTACAGGGGCAGGGTCACCCCTCCACTTT. Translated: CASSQGWVTGAGSPLHF. This rearrangement joins TRBV4-2 to TRBJ1-6; TRBD1 matches 7 bases. Germline CDR1 is LGHNA and CDR2 is YNFKEQ. There are 17 residues in the CDR3. Trimming took 1 base from V and 10 from J; bases not matched to a gene: 13.

This CDR3 is CASSIINEKLFF. The CDR3 DNA sequence: TGTGCCAGCAGCATTATAAATGAAAAACTGTTTTTT. The rearrangement joins TRBV7-9 to TRBJ1-4; the D is unclear. CDR1 is SEHNR, CDR2 FQNEAQ, per germline (reference sequence). The CDR3 runs 12 residues. The V end was cut by 5 bases, the J end by 5 bases, with 6 bases between.

V usage is TRBV28 and J usage is TRBJ1-4; D call uncertain. This CDR3 spans 12 amino acids. CDR1 and CDR2 from the germline V gene are MDHEN and SYDVKM. Trimming cost V 4 bases and J 7 bases, with 7 bases left between them. In DNA, the CDR3 is TGTGCCAGCAGTTCAGCGGGTGAAAAACTGTTTTTT. Protein product: CASSSAGEKLFF. Full variable domain (outside the CDR3, taken from reference TRBV28 and TRBJ1-4): DVKVTQSSRYLVKRTGEKVFLECVQDMDHENMFWYRQDPGLGLRLIYFSYDVKMKEKGDIPEGYSVSREKKERFSLILESASTNQTSMYLCASSSAGEKLFFGSGTQLSVL.

V gene TRBV6-1 combines with J gene TRBJ1-3; D might be TRBD1 (6 bases). Per the germline V gene, CDR1 is MNHNS and CDR2 is SASEGT. The CDR3 extends over 16 amino acids. The V gene lost 4 bases and the J gene lost 4 bases, with 17 bases spanning the gap. This CDR3 reads CASSAAQGLVGNTIYF. CDR3 DNA sequence: TGTGCCAGCAGTGCCGCACAGGGTTTGGTGGGAAACACCATATATTTT.

This clone has just one count. This chain joins TRBV19 and TRBJ2-7, with D maybe TRBD2 (5 bases). Trimming left V 5 bases short and J 3 bases short, with 17 bases between. Germline V gene data show CDR1 as LNHDA and CDR2 as SQIVND (reference sequence). The CDR3 consists of 15 residues. This chain's CDR3 is CASSSEGRPNYEQYF. The CDR3 DNA sequence: TGTGCCAGTAGTTCCGAGGGCCGGCCGAACTACGAGCAGTACTTC. Complete variable domain (other parts from reference TRBV19 and TRBJ2-7): DGGITQSPKYLFRKEGQNVTLSCEQNLNHDAMYWYRQDPGQGLRLIYYSQIVNDFQKGDIAEGYSVSREKKESFPLTVTSAQKNPTAFYLCASSSEGRPNYEQYFGPGTRLTVT.

The chain recombines TRBV2 with TRBJ2-2, with D perhaps TRBD2 (5 bases). The CDR3 is 13 amino acids. The germline V gene encodes CDR1 SNHLY and CDR2 FYNNEI. Trimming stripped 3 bases from V and 9 bases from J, with 11 bases between. CDR3: CASSDGGSRELFF. For the CDR3, the DNA is TGTGCCAGCAGTGATGGAGGCAGCCGGGAGCTGTTTTTT.

V is TRBV10-2 and J is TRBJ1-2; D unresolved. The CDR3 extends over 13 amino acids. V was shortened by 3 bases and J by 7 bases, with 12 bases between the two germline ends. From germline, CDR1 is WSHSY and CDR2 SAAADI. The DNA of the CDR3 is TGCGCCAGCAGTGATGAGGGCGCGGGTGGCTACACCTTC. Its protein product is CASSDEGAGGYTF.

Worth noting for this clone: Since the CDR3 does not end with the conserved phenylalanine or tryptophan, this likely comes from a read error. No DNA is shown, since the ends of the CDR3 on it are uncertain; the CDR3 is the one TCRdb lists. The chain employs TRBV27 and TRBJ2-7; the table's D call TRBD2 went unverified against the DNA. Termini included, the CDR3 measures 8 amino acids. CDR1 is MNHEY, CDR2 SMNVEV, per germline (reference sequence). The CDR3 sequence is CASSVHLR.

This sequence joins TRBV6-5 and TRBJ2-3, with D possibly TRBD1 on 6 matching bases. The V and J ends lost 4 bases and 6 bases respectively, with 14 bases between them. Germline-derived CDR1 and CDR2 are MNHEY and SVGAGI. The CDR3 is 14 amino acids. CDR3 sequence reads: CASSLYTGKDTQYF. The CDR3 coding sequence is TGTGCCAGCAGTTTATATACAGGGAAGGATACGCAGTATTTT.

The rearrangement links TRBV7-2 to TRBJ2-5, with TRBD2 matching 8 bases. The CDR3 length is 13 residues. Unmatched junction bases numbered 4, after V lost 5 bases and J lost 5 bases. CDR1 and CDR2 (germline): SGHTA, FQGNSA. CDR3 protein: CASSRLAHETQYF. In DNA, the CDR3 is TGTGCCAGCAGCCGACTAGCGCATGAGACCCAGTACTTC.

The chain links TRBV10-3 to TRBJ1-4; D is uncertain. From germline, CDR1 is ENHRY and CDR2 SYGVKD. The V end lost 4 bases, the J end lost 5 bases, and 8 bases lay between the germline ends. This CDR3 is built from 13 residues. The CDR3 nucleotides are TGTGCCATCAGTGCCTTACAAAATGAAAAACTGTTTTTT. As protein: CAISALQNEKLFF.

The chain couples TRBV14 to TRBJ2-2; TRBD2 might be the D (7 bases). Per germline, CDR1 SGHDN and CDR2 FVKESK. V was trimmed by 4 bases and J by 7 bases, leaving 16 bases between them. CDR3 length: 15 residues. The CDR3 bases are TGTGCCAGCAGCCCGGTCGGGGGGCCAGGCGGGGAGCTGTTTTTT. Protein: CASSPVGGPGGELFF.

This clone came up once. The V gene is TRBV6-2 or TRBV6-3, the J gene TRBJ2-1; 8 positions match TRBD1. Germline V gene lookup returns CDR1 MNHEY and CDR2 SVGEGT. V was pared by 2 bases and J by 8 bases, with 8 bases of the junction left unmatched. The CDR3 is 15 amino acids. In nucleotides, the CDR3 is TGTGCCAGCAGTTACCTAGGACAGGGCGTTGATGAGCAGTTCTTC. Translation gives CASSYLGQGVDEQFF.

This clone was seen a single time. The V call is TRBV5-1, the J call TRBJ1-5; D is perhaps TRBD1 (5 bases). V shed 0 bases and J shed 2 bases, with 9 bases lying between them. From germline, CDR1 is SGHRS and CDR2 YFSETQ. This CDR3 is 15 amino acids long. This chain's CDR3 is CASSLAGAGNQPQHF. The CDR3 nucleotides read TGCGCCAGCAGCTTGGCTGGGGCCGGCAATCAGCCCCAGCATTTT.

This clone has just one count. J is TRBJ2-7 and V is TRBV20-1, with unresolved D. V was clipped by 2 bases and J by 5 bases, with 7 bases between them. CDR3 length: 11 residues. Germline assignment: CDR1 DFQATT and CDR2 SNEGSKA (reference sequence). The CDR3: CSARLSHEQYF. The CDR3 DNA follows: TGCAGTGCTAGACTTTCCCACGAGCAGTACTTC.

V and J are TRBV3-1 (or the pseudogene TRBV3-2) and TRBJ2-5; 15 bases fit TRBD2. Germline values: CDR1 LGHDT, CDR2 YNNKEL (reference sequence). The junction had 8 bases not matched to a gene; V was cut back by 4 bases and J by 5 bases. The CDR3 contains 17 residues. CDR3 in amino acids: CASSPRTGTSGGETQYF. DNA for the CDR3: TGTGCCAGCAGCCCACGAACCGGGACTAGCGGGGGGGAGACCCAGTACTTC.

V usage is TRBV4-1 and J usage is TRBJ1-4; 9 bases match TRBD1. There are 15 residues in the CDR3. Germline CDR1 and CDR2: MGHRA and YSYEKL. Trimming cost V 5 bases and J 4 bases; bases outside gene matches: 5. The CDR3 DNA follows: TGCGCCAGCAGCTTAATGGGACAGGGTAATGAAAAACTGTTTTTT. Encoded protein: CASSLMGQGNEKLFF.

This chain connects TRBV6-2 or TRBV6-3 to TRBJ2-6; D is undetermined. Germline V gene sequence: CDR1 MNHEY, CDR2 SVGEGT. V lost 3 bases, J lost 1 base, and 10 bases lay in between. CDR3 length equals 16 residues. CDR3 sequence (DNA): TGTGCCAGCAGTTATCCCACACCTTCTGGGGCCAACGTCCTGACTTTC. Translation gives CASSYPTPSGANVLTF.

The rearrangement uses TRBV7-8 and TRBJ1-1; the D gene is possibly TRBD1 (6 bases). CDR1 is SGHVS, CDR2 FQNEAQ, per germline. V was trimmed by 0 bases and J by 0 bases, leaving 8 bases between them. CDR3 length equals 15 residues. The CDR3 coding sequence is TGTGCCAGCAGCTTAGCGGGGGCTGTGAACACTGAAGCTTTCTTT. Translating gives CASSLAGAVNTEAFF.